This T cell receptor (beta chain) was sequenced in a study of T cells in Graves' hyperthyroidism and ophthalmopathy. Broader study findings: Ophthalmopathy got predicted by the model a median about six months before its onset.

Using RNA transcripts as the source, TCR beta CDR3 regions were amplified. HTBI primers were used for first-round RT-PCR of the TCR CDR3. Using its own MiXCR run on the multiplex PCR reads, TCRdb lists one record per CDR3 protein. Among roughly 200,000 distinct CDR3 sequences listed, approximately 16% were seen once. This clonotype was seen more than once but under ten times. No antigen is known for it. Hyperthyroidism of Graves' type that showed no ophthalmopathy progression within 18 months was stable. Fresh peripheral blood, around 10 ml of it, supplied the PBMCs. The CDR3 has 16 amino acids. Trimming took 5 bases from V and 7 from J; bases not matched to a gene: 14. Germline CDR1 and CDR2: MNHEY and SMNVEV (reference sequence).

Source material: blood. This sequence was found in a woman in her forties or fifties with Graves' hyperthyroidism. The chain links TRBV27 to TRBJ1-5; TRBD1 agrees at 7 bases. The CDR3 nucleotides read TGTGCCAGCAGTCGCCAAATAGGGGGCGTTAGACAGCCCCAGCATTTT. It specifies CASSRQIGGVRQPQHF.